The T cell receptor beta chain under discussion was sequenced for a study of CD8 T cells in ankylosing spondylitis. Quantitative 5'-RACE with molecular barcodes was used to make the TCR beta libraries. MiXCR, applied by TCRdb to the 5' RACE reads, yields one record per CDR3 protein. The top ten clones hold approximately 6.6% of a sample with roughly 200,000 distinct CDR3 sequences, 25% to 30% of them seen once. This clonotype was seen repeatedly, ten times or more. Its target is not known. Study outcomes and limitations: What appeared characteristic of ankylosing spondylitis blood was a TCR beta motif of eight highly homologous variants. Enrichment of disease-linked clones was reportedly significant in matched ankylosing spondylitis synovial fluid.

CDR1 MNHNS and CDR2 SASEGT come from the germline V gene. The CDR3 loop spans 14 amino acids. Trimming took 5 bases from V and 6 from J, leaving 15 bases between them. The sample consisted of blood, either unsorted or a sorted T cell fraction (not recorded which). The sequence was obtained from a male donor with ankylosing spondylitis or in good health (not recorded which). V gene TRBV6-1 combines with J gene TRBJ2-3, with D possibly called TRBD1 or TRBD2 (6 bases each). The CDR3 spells CASSQPGEVDTQYF. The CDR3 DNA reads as TGTGCCAGCAGTCAACCAGGGGAGGTTGATACGCAGTATTTT.